This T cell receptor beta chain stems from a study of cytomegalovirus exposure and HLA in healthy donors. About this clone itself: Its antigen is unknown.

Study-wide findings and caveats: An ancestry cluster, one associated with Asian ancestry, reportedly showed fewer N-insertions than the roughly 610-donor mean in a later analysis.

The study ran its PCR with 60 Vbeta and 13 Jbeta primers. The table came from immunoSEQ multiplex PCR; TCRdb's copy has only in-frame clones and leaves some out. The repertoire holds 150,000 to 200,000 clones, with more than 70% as singletons. The CDR3 is made up of 14 amino acids. Losses at the gene ends were 2 bases for V and 7 bases for J; bases not matched to a gene: 8. Germline V gene lookup returns CDR1 SGHDT and CDR2 YYEEEE. This rearrangement joins TRBV5-6 to TRBJ2-7; 8 bases fit TRBD1. The origin of this receptor is a girl between 5 and 17 years old in good health and CMV-seronegative. Input material: PBMCs. The CDR3 nucleotides are TGTGCCAGCAGCTTTTCGGACAGGGTCCAAGAGCAGTACTTC. It yields the protein CASSFSDRVQEQYF.